These T cell receptor beta chains were read from a single sample in a study of cytomegalovirus exposure and HLA in healthy donors. This table comes from immunoSEQ multiplex PCR, and its TCRdb copy is limited to in-frame clones, with some not included. Among 100,000 to 150,000 clones, roughly four fifths were seen once, and the ten largest hold 5% to 7%. Sequencing was performed on PBMCs. The receptors originated from a woman in her thirties or forties in good health and CMV-seropositive. Each CDR3 is given with its conserved first and last residue. Fields, in order: clone size, J gene, V gene, D gene, CDR3 DNA, CDR3 protein. D genes are given only for firm matches. Clone sizes are given selectively: once, few, many, or a class where the clone is expanded.

NA TRBJ2-7 TRBV15 TRBD2 TGTGCCACCAGCAGTCGGCTAGCGGGAACCTACGAGCAGTACTTC CATSSRLAGTYEQYF
few TRBJ1-4 TRBV28 TRBD1 TGTGCCAGCGCCGGGACAGGGGGCTCTAATGAAAAACTGTTTTTT CASAGTGGSNEKLFF
NA TRBJ2-3 TRBV2 TRBD2 TGTGCCAGCACCATCTCCCCAGGGCGGGGGGGCACAGATACGCAGTATTTT CASTISPGRGGTDTQYF
NA TRBJ2-7 TRBV4-3 TRBD2 TGCGCCAGCAGCCCCACGAAATCTAGCGGGAGGGAGCCATCCTACGAGCAGTACTTC CASSPTKSSGREPSYEQYF
NA TRBJ2-5 TRBV7-8 TRBD1 TGTGCCAGCAGCCGACAGGGTCAGGGGACCCAGTACTTC CASSRQGQGTQYF
NA TRBJ1-1 TRBV5-1 NA TGCGCCAGCAGCCCGGAGGGCCTCACTGAAGCTTTCTTT CASSPEGLTEAFF
NA TRBJ1-6 TRBV5-1 TRBD1 TGCGCCAGCAGCTTGGCCGGACAGGGGAATTCACCCCTCCACTTT CASSLAGQGNSPLHF
NA TRBJ2-2 TRBV30 NA TGTGCCTCCCGGCCCAGCGCGAACACCGGGGAGCTGTTTTTT CASRPSANTGELFF
NA TRBJ2-1 TRBV7-8 TRBD2 TGTGCCAGCAGCTACTGGGGGGGACTAGGTGGCCTCAGTGAGCAGTTCTTC CASSYWGGLGGLSEQFF
NA TRBJ2-2 TRBV28 TRBD2 TGTGCCAGCAGTCCAGGGACTAGCAGCGCCGGGGAGCTGTTTTTT CASSPGTSSAGELFF
NA TRBJ1-2 TRBV5-1 NA TGCGCCAGCAGTAACGGTTATGGCTACACCTTC CASSNGYGYTF
NA TRBJ2-4 TRBV5-4 TRBD1 TGTGCCAGCAGTCAAGGACAGGCTGGGGCCAAAAACATTCAGTACTTC CASSQGQAGAKNIQYF
NA TRBJ2-7 TRBV2 TRBD2 TGTGCCAGCAGGACTAGCGGGATGGGCGAGCAGTACTTC CASRTSGMGEQYF
NA TRBJ1-2 TRBV9 NA TGTGCCAGTAGCGTAGGCGCAGGGGTCGACTATGGCTACACCTTC CASSVGAGVDYGYTF
NA TRBJ2-5 TRBV12-5 TRBD1 TGTGCTAGTGGTCCGGGACAGAGAAAACAAGAGACCCAGTACTTC CASGPGQRKQETQYF
NA TRBJ2-1 TRBV27 TRBD2 TGTGCCAGCAGTTTTGCGGCGGGGGGGACCAATGAGCAGTTCTTC CASSFAAGGTNEQFF
NA TRBJ1-5 TRBV19 NA TGTGCCAGTAGTTCGACTCAGGGTCGCAGCAATCAGCCCCAGCATTTT CASSSTQGRSNQPQHF
NA TRBJ2-1 TRBV9 NA TGTGCCAGCAGCGCGCCCCGAGAGGGGGATCGGCAGTTCTTC CASSAPREGDRQFF
NA TRBJ2-7 TRBV19 NA TGTGCCAGTAGTATCTTGAGAGGATCCTACGAGCAGTACTTC CASSILRGSYEQYF
NA TRBJ2-5 TRBV28 NA TGTGCCAGCAGTTTTTTGGCTAGGCAAGAGACCCAGTACTTC CASSFLARQETQYF
NA TRBJ1-2 TRBV7-9 NA TGTGCCAGCAGCGCTAGCGGGGGGCAGAACTATGGCTACACCTTC CASSASGGQNYGYTF
few TRBJ1-5 TRBV6-5 TRBD1 TGTGCCAGCAGGGCTAAGACAGGGTTGGGGCAGCCCCAGCATTTT CASRAKTGLGQPQHF